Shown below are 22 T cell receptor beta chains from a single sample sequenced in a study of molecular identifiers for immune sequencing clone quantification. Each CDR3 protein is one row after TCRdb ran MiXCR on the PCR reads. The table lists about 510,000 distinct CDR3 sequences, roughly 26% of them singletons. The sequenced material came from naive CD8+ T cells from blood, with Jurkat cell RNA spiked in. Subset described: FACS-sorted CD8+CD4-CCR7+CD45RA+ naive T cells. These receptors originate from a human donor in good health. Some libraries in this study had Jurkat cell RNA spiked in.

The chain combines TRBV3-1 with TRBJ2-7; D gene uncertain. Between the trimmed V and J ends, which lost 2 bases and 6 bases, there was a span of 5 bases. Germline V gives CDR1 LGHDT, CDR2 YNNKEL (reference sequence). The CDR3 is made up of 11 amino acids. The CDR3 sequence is CASSQYSEQYF. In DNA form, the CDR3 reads TGTGCCAGCAGCCAATACAGCGAGCAGTACTTC.

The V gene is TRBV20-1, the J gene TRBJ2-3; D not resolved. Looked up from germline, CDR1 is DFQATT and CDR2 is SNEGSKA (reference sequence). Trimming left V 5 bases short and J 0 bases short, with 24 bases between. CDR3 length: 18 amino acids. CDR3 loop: CSAPLRPPGLRSTDTQYF. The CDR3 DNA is TGCAGTGCTCCCCTTAGGCCCCCCGGGCTTAGGAGCACAGATACGCAGTATTTT.

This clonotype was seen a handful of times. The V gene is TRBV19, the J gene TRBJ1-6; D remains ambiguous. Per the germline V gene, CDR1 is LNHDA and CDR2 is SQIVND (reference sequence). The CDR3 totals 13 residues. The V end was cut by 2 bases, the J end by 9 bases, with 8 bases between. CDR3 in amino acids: CASSIYRGSPLHF. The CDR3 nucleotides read TGTGCCAGTAGTATATACCGTGGTTCACCCCTCCACTTT. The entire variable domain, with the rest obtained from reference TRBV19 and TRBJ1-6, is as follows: DGGITQSPKYLFRKEGQNVTLSCEQNLNHDAMYWYRQDPGQGLRLIYYSQIVNDFQKGDIAEGYSVSREKKESFPLTVTSAQKNPTAFYLCASSIYRGSPLHFGNGTRLTVT.

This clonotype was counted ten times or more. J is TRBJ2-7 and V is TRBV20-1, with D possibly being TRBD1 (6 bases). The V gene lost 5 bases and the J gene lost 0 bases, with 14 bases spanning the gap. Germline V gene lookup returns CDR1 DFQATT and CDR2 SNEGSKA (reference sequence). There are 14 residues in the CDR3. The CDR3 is CSADSGQVSYEQYF. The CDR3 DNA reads TGCAGTGCTGATTCGGGACAAGTCTCCTACGAGCAGTACTTC.

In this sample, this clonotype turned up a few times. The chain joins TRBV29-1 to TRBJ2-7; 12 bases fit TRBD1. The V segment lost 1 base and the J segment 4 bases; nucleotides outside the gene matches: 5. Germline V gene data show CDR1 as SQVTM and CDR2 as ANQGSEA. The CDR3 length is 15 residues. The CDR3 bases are TGCAGCGTTGAAGCCGGGACAGGGGGCTGGTACGAGCAGTACTTC. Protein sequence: CSVEAGTGGWYEQYF.

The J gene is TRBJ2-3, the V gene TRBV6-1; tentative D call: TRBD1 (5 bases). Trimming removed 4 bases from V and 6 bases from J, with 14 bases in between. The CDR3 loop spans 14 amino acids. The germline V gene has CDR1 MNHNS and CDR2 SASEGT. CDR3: CASSADSDVDTQYF. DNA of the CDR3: TGTGCCAGCAGTGCAGACAGTGATGTCGATACGCAGTATTTT.

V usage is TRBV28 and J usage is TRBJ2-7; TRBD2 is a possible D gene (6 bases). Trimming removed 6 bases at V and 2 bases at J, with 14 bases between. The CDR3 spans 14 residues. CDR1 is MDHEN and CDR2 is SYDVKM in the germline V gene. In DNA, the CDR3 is TGTGCCAGCAGCCGGGGACTTCTGGCCTACGAGCAGTACTTC. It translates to CASSRGLLAYEQYF.

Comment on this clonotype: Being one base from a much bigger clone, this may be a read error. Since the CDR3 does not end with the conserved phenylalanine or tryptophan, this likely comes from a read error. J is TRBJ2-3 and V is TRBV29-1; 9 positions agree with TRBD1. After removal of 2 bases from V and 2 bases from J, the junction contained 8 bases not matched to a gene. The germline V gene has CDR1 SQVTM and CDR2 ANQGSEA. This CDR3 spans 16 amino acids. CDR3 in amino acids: CSVEFRTGVSTDTQYL. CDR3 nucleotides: TGCAGCGTTGAATTTCGGACAGGGGTATCCACAGATACGCAGTATCTT.

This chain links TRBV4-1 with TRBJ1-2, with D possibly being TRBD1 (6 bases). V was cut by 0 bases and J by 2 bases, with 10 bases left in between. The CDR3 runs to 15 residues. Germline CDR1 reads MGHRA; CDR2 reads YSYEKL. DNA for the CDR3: TGCGCCAGCAGCCAAGAAGGCCAGGGGAACTATGGCTACACCTTC. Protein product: CASSQEGQGNYGYTF.

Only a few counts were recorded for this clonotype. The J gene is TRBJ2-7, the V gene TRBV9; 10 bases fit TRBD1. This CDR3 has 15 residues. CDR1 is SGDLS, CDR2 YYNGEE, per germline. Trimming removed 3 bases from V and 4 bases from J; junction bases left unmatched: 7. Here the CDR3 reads CASSDPTGGFYEQYF. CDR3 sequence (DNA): TGTGCCAGCAGCGACCCGACAGGGGGCTTTTACGAGCAGTACTTC. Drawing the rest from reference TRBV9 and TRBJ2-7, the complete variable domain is DSGVTQTPKHLITATGQRVTLRCSPRSGDLSVYWYQQSLDQGLQFLIQYYNGEERAKGNILERFSAQQFPDLHSELNLSSLELGDSALYFCASSDPTGGFYEQYFGPGTRLTVT.

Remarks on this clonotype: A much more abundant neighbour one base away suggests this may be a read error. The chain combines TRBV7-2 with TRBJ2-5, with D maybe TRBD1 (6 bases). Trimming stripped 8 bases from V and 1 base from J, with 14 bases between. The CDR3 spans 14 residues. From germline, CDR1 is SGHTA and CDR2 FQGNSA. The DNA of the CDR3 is TGTGCCAGCCGCCTCCCGACAGGCCAAGAGACCCAGTACTTC. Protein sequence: CASRLPTGQETQYF.

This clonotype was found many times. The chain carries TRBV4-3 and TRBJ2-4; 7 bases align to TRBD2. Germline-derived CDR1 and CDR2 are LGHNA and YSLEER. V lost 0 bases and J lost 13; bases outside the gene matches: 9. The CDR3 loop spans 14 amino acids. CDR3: CASSQDPDSGLQYF. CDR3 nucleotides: TGCGCCAGCAGCCAAGATCCAGATAGCGGGCTCCAGTACTTC.

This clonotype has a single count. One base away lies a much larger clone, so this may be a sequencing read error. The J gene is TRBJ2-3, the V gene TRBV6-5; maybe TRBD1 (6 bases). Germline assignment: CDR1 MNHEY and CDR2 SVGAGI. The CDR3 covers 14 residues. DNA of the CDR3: TGTGCCAGCAGCGACAGGTCCTCCACAGATACGCGGTATTTT. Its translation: CASSDRSSTDTRYF.

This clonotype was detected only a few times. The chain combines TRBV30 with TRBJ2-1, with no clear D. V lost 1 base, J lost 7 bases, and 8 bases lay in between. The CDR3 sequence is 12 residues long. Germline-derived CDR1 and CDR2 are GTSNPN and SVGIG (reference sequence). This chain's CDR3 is CAWSAPTNEQFF. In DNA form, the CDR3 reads TGTGCCTGGAGTGCTCCTACAAATGAGCAGTTCTTC.

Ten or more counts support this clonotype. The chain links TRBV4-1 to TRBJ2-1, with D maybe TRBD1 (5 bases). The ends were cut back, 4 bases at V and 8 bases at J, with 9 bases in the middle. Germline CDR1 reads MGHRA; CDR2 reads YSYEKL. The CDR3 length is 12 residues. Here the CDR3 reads CASSRAGYEQFF. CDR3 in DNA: TGCGCCAGCAGCCGAGCAGGGTATGAGCAGTTCTTC.

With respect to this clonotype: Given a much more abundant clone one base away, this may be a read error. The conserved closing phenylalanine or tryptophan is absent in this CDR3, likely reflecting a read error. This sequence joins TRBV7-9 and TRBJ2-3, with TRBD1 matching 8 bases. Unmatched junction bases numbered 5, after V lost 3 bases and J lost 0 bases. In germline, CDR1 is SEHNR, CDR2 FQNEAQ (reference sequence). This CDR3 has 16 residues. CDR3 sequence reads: CASSFIRGRSTDTQYS. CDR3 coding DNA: TGTGCCAGCAGCTTCATCAGGGGGCGAAGCACAGATACGCAGTATTCT.

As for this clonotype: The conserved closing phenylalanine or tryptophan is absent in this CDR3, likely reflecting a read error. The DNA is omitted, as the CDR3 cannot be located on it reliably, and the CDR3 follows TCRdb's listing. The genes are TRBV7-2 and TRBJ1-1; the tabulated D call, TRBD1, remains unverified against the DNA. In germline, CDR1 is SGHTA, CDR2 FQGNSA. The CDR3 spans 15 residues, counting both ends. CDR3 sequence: CASSLGPAQGTEAII.

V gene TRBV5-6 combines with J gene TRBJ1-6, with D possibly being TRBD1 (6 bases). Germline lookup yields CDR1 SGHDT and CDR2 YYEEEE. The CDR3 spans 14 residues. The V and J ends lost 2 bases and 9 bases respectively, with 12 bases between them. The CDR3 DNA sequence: TGTGCCAGCAGCTTACCAGGGGCCGGTTCACCCCTCCACTTT. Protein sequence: CASSLPGAGSPLHF.

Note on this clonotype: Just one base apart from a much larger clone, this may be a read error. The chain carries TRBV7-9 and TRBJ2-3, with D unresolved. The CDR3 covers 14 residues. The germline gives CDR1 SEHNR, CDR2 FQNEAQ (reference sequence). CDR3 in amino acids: CASSPQLGTDTQCF. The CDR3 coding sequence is TGTGCCAGCAGCCCGCAACTTGGCACAGATACGCAGTGTTTT.

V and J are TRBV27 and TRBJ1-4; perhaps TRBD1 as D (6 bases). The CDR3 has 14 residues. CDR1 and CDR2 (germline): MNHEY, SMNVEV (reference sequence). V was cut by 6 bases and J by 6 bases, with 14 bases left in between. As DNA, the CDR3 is TGTGCCAGCAGATTCGACAGGCCATATGAAAAACTGTTTTTT. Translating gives CASRFDRPYEKLFF.

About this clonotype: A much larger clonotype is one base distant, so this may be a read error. The CDR3 reads CASSVVGSGRSGEQYF. CDR3 DNA: TGTGCCAGCAGCGTAGTTGGTAGCGGGAGGAGTGGCGAGCAGTACTTC. The V call is TRBV9, the J call TRBJ2-7; 10 positions agree with TRBD2. CDR3 length: 16 residues. CDR1 SGDLS and CDR2 YYNGEE come from the germline V gene. With V trimmed by 0 bases and J by 6 bases, 9 bases remained unmatched.

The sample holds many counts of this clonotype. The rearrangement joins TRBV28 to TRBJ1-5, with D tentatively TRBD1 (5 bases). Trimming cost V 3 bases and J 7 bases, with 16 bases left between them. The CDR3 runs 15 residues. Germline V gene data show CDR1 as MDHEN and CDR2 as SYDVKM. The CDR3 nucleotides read TGTGCCAGCAGTTTTCGGGGGATGGGGTGGCAGCCCCAGCATTTT. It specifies CASSFRGMGWQPQHF. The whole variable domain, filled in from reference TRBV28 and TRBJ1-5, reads DVKVTQSSRYLVKRTGEKVFLECVQDMDHENMFWYRQDPGLGLRLIYFSYDVKMKEKGDIPEGYSVSREKKERFSLILESASTNQTSMYLCASSFRGMGWQPQHFGDGTRLSIL.